The table lists the clone carrying this T cell receptor (beta chain) with a count of one. The sample originates from a study of blood T cell repertoires in COVID-19. The CDR3 spans 16 residues. V lost 4 bases, J lost 0 bases, and 13 bases lay in between. CDR1 MNHEY and CDR2 SMNVEV come from the germline V gene (reference sequence). Some clones are missing from TCRdb's copy, which holds only in-frame ones; the method was immunoSEQ multiplex PCR. The sample carries roughly 170,000 clones, under 85% recorded once. The receptor comes from a human donor in a cohort sampled during active COVID-19. The sample was peripheral blood. The chain is built from TRBV27 and TRBJ2-1; no clear D. CDR3 DNA: TGTGCCAGCAGTTCAGCGACGGCTAGCTCCTACAATGAGCAGTTCTTC. Amino acid sequence: CASSSATASSYNEQFF.